This T cell receptor beta chain appears in the sequencing data of a study of identical twins. General observations from the study: Twins showed weaker excess sharing in their beta out-of-frame sequences.

About this clonotype: Its target is unknown.

The CDR3 has 15 amino acids. Looked up from germline, CDR1 is MNHEY and CDR2 is SVGAGI. The V and J ends lost 0 bases and 8 bases, in that order; junction bases with no gene match: 6. One entry per CDR3 protein results from TCRdb running MiXCR on the 5' RACE reads. The data hold about 890,000 distinct CDR3 sequences, with roughly an eighth observed a single time. The data were also submitted as part of a second study, on yellow fever vaccine responses in identical twins.

What was sequenced was PBMCs. The clonotype was recovered from a young woman in good health. The rearrangement joins TRBV6-5 to TRBJ1-2; TRBD1 aligns across 10 bases. CDR3 loop: CASSYSSGQGGGYTF. CDR3 coding DNA: TGTGCCAGCAGTTACTCCTCCGGACAGGGGGGGGGCTACACCTTC.